Presented here are 16 T cell receptor beta chains from one specimen sequenced in a study of blood T cell repertoires in COVID-19 (dated by TCRdb to about 2020). Libraries were made using the immunoSEQ multiplex PCR assay. Entries here come from immuneACCESS through TCRdb and include only in-frame sequences with V and J called. Some clones fail to appear in such tables; in the studies checked, an unresolved V gene covers under half of the shortfall, and the cause of the remainder is unknown. The table for this sample lists more than 200,000 clones; roughly 89% of them were counted only once. The ten biggest clones cover less than 4.5% of the sample. The material sequenced was PBMCs or T cells enriched from blood (not recorded which). The receptors were gathered from a woman younger than 45 with acute COVID-19.

V and J are TRBV5-4 and TRBJ1-6; D gene unclear. Germline CDR1 is SGHNT and CDR2 is YYREEE (reference sequence). The CDR3 consists of 13 residues. The V end lost 0 bases, the J end lost 10 bases, and 8 bases lay between the germline ends. The CDR3 spells CASSLDGTSPLHF. In DNA, the CDR3 is TGTGCCAGCAGCTTGGACGGTACCTCACCCCTCCACTTT.

The rearrangement joins TRBV7-2 to TRBJ1-2; 7 bases match TRBD1. The CDR3 spans 12 residues. The ends lost 5 bases at V and 14 bases at J; junction bases unmatched: 11. Germline CDR1 and CDR2: SGHTA and FQGNSA. CDR3 loop: CASSRTRQGGTF. For the CDR3, the DNA is TGTGCCAGCAGCCGCACTCGACAGGGAGGAACCTTC.

The chain couples TRBV7-6 to TRBJ2-7, with 9 bases fitting TRBD1. The CDR3 spans 17 residues. J gave up 6 bases and V 4 bases, and 16 bases lay outside the gene matches. CDR1 and CDR2 (germline): SGHVS, FNYEAQ. The CDR3 DNA reads TGTGCCAGCAGCTCCCGGGGCGGGGACAGGGTCAAATCCGAGCAGTACTTC. Its translation: CASSSRGGDRVKSEQYF. The full variable domain, rest sourced from reference TRBV7-6 and TRBJ2-7, is GAGVSQSPRYKVTKRGQDVALRCDPISGHVSLYWYRQALGQGPEFLTYFNYEAQQDKSGLPNDRFSAERPEGSISTLTIQRTEQRDSAMYRCASSSRGGDRVKSEQYFGPGTRLTVT.

V and J are TRBV2 and TRBJ2-7; TRBD2 matches 10 bases. J gave up 3 bases and V 4 bases, and 6 bases lay outside the gene matches. Germline loops: CDR1 SNHLY, CDR2 FYNNEI. This CDR3 is built from 15 residues. The CDR3 nucleotides are TGTGCCAGCAGTGCTCTAGCGGGGGCCCACTACGAGCAGTACTTC. Protein: CASSALAGAHYEQYF.

This clone was found once. The chain joins TRBV14 to TRBJ2-3, with a possible D match to TRBD2 (5 bases). This CDR3 is built from 14 residues. V lost 7 bases and J lost 2, with 13 bases in between. CDR1 and CDR2 (germline): SGHDN, FVKESK. Written as DNA, the CDR3 is TGTGCCAGCACCCTCGGCGGGTACACAGATACGCAGTATTTT. This encodes CASTLGGYTDTQYF.

The chain carries TRBV24-1 and TRBJ2-1; TRBD1 matches at 12 bases. Germline V gives CDR1 KGHDR, CDR2 SFDVKD. The CDR3 sequence is 16 residues long. V dropped 1 base and J dropped 8; count of bases not matched to a gene: 5. The CDR3 region has the DNA TGTGCCACCAGTGATTTAGGGGACAGGGGGCGCCATGAGCAGTTCTTC. This gives the protein CATSDLGDRGRHEQFF.

This clone has more than one count but fewer than ten. J is TRBJ1-2 and V is TRBV6-5; TRBD1 matches at 8 bases. Germline CDR1 reads MNHEY; CDR2 reads SVGAGI. Trimming took 8 bases from V and 2 from J; bases not matched to a gene: 10. The CDR3 is 15 amino acids. CDR3 in amino acids: CASRQGRGKNYGYTF. CDR3 in DNA: TGTGCCAGCCGACAGGGGAGAGGAAAAAACTATGGCTACACCTTC.

CDR3 bases: TGTGCCAGCAGTTACCCCGGGACAGGGGATGGCTACACCTTC. Residues: CASSYPGTGDGYTF. The chain combines TRBV6-5 with TRBJ1-2, with 10 bases aligning to TRBD1. V was pared by 2 bases and J by 6 bases, with 3 bases of the junction left unmatched. The CDR3 spans 14 residues. From germline, CDR1 is MNHEY and CDR2 SVGAGI.

V and J are TRBV14 and TRBJ1-2, with no clear D. This CDR3 is 16 amino acids long. V lost 0 bases and J lost 4, with 15 bases in between. Germline values: CDR1 SGHDN, CDR2 FVKESK. The CDR3 protein is CASSQDSEESSYGYTF. In nucleotides, the CDR3 is TGTGCCAGCAGCCAAGACTCCGAGGAGTCCAGCTATGGCTACACCTTC.

The rearrangement joins TRBV12-3 or TRBV12-4 to TRBJ1-1, with D unclear. The CDR3 is made up of 13 amino acids. Trimming removed 3 bases from V and 4 bases from J, with 9 bases in between. Here the CDR3 DNA reads TGTGCCAGCAGTTTGCGGTGGGTCACTGAAGCTTTCTTT. It is translated as CASSLRWVTEAFF.

The V and J genes are TRBV9 and TRBJ1-4, with 7 nucleotides matching TRBD1. CDR3 length equals 15 residues. V gave up 0 bases and J gave up 7 bases; unmatched junction bases: 6. Germline values: CDR1 SGDLS, CDR2 YYNGEE. CDR3 amino acids: CASSVVAGGSEKLFF. The CDR3 DNA reads as TGTGCCAGCAGCGTAGTGGCAGGGGGTAGTGAAAAACTGTTTTTT.

The rearrangement joins TRBV21-1 to TRBJ2-7; the DNA was not compared with TRBD1, the D call given in the table. TRBV21-1 is designated a pseudogene. The CDR3 totals 16 residues. The CDR3 nucleotides are TGTGCCAGCAGCAAACGGCAATCCAGGGAACCCTACGAGCAGTACTTC. Protein sequence: CASSKRQSREPYEQYF.

The V call is TRBV29-1, the J call TRBJ2-7; possibly TRBD2 for D (6 bases). V lost 8 bases to trimming and J lost 0 bases, with 11 bases between them. Germline CDR1 is SQVTM and CDR2 is ANQGSEA. This CDR3 comprises 12 residues. The CDR3 coding sequence is TGCAGCTCTCTCGGGGGCTCCTACGAGCAGTACTTC. It is translated as CSSLGGSYEQYF.

The chain joins TRBV5-1 to TRBJ2-3; perhaps TRBD1 as D (6 bases). Trimming removed 0 bases from V and 9 bases from J, with 11 bases in between. The CDR3 covers 13 residues. Germline CDR1 is SGHRS and CDR2 is YFSETQ. In DNA, the CDR3 is TGCGCCAGCAGCTTGGGAGCAGGGGAGACGCAGTATTTT. Translating gives CASSLGAGETQYF. The full variable domain, rest sourced from reference TRBV5-1 and TRBJ2-3, is KAGVTQTPRYLIKTRGQQVTLSCSPISGHRSVSWYQQTPGQGLQFLFEYFSETQRNKGNFPGRFSGRQFSNSRSEMNVSTLELGDSALYLCASSLGAGETQYFGPGTRLTVL.

The chain links TRBV6-6 to TRBJ1-1, with D possibly TRBD1 on 6 matching bases. Between the trimmed V and J ends, which lost 6 bases and 1 base, there was a span of 15 bases. Germline CDR1 is MNHNY and CDR2 is SVGAGI (reference sequence). The CDR3 is 15 residues long. The CDR3 bases are TGTGCCAGCAGCCACGCCTGGGGGCGGAACACTGAAGCTTTCTTT. It encodes CASSHAWGRNTEAFF.

This clone was recorded once. This chain connects TRBV4-3 to TRBJ1-4; D gene ambiguous. V shed 0 bases and J shed 10 bases, with 15 bases lying between them. The V gene's germline CDR1 is LGHNA and CDR2 YSLEER. The CDR3 is 15 amino acids. The CDR3 DNA reads as TGCGCCAGCAGCCAAGATAGTGGAGCGGATGGAAAACTGTTTTTT. It codes for CASSQDSGADGKLFF.